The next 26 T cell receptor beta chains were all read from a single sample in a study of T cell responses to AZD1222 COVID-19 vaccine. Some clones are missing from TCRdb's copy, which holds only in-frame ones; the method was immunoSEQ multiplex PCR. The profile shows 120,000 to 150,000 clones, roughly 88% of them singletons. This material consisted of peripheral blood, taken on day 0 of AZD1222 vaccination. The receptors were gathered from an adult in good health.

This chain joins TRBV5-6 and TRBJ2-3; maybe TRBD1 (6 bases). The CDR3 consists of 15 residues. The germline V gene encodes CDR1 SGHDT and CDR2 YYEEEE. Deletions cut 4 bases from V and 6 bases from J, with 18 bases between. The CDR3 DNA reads TGTGCCAGCAGCGAGGGGGTAAGGGGTACCGATACGCAGTATTTT. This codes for CASSEGVRGTDTQYF. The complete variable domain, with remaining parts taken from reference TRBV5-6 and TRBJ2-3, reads DAGVTQSPTHLIKTRGQQVTLRCSPKSGHDTVSWYQQALGQGPQFIFQYYEEEERQRGNFPDRFSGHQFPNYSSELNVNALLLGDSALYLCASSEGVRGTDTQYFGPGTRLTVL.

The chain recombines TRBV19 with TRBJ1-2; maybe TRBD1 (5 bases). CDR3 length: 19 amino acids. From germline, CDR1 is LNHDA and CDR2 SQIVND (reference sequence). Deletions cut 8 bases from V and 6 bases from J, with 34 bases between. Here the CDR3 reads CASHSRFKAGRGIGNGYTF. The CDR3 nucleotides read TGTGCCAGTCACTCCCGCTTCAAGGCAGGTCGGGGGATCGGCAATGGCTACACCTTC. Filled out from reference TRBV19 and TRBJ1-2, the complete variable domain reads DGGITQSPKYLFRKEGQNVTLSCEQNLNHDAMYWYRQDPGQGLRLIYYSQIVNDFQKGDIAEGYSVSREKKESFPLTVTSAQKNPTAFYLCASHSRFKAGRGIGNGYTFGSGTRLTVV.

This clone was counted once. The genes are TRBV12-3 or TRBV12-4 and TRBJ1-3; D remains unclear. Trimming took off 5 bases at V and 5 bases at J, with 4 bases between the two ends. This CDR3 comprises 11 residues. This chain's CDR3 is CASSPRNTIYF. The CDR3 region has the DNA TGTGCCAGCAGTCCCCGAAACACCATATATTTT.

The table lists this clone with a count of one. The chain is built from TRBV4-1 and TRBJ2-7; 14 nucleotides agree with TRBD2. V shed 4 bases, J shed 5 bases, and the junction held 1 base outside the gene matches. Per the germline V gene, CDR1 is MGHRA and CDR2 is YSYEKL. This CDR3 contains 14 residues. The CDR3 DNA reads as TGCGCCAGCAGCCTGGGACTAGCGGGAGACGAGCAGTACTTC. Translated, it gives CASSLGLAGDEQYF.

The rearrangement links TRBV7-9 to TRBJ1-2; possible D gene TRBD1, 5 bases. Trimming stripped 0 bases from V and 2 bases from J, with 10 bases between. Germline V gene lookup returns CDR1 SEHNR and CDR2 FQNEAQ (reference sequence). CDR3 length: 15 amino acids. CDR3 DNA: TGTGCCAGCAGCTTAGCAGGGGTTCCCAACTATGGCTACACCTTC. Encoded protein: CASSLAGVPNYGYTF.

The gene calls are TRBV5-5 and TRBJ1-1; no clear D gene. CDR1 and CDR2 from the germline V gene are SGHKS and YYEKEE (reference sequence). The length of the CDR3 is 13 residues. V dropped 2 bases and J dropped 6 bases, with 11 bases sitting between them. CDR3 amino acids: CASSFPDRAEAFF. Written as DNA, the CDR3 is TGTGCCAGCAGCTTCCCGGACCGGGCTGAAGCTTTCTTT.

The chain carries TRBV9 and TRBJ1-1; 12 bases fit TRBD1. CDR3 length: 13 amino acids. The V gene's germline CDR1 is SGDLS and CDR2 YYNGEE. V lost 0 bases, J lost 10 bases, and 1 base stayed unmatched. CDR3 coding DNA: TGTGCCAGCAGCGTAGGGGGACAGGGGGCAGCTTTCTTT. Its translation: CASSVGGQGAAFF.

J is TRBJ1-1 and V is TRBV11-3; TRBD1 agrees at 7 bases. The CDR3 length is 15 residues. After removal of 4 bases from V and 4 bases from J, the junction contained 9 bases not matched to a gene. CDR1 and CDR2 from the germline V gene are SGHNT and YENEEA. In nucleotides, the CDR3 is TGTGCCAGCAGCTCTCGGGCAGGGGGGGTCACTGAAGCTTTCTTT. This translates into CASSSRAGGVTEAFF.

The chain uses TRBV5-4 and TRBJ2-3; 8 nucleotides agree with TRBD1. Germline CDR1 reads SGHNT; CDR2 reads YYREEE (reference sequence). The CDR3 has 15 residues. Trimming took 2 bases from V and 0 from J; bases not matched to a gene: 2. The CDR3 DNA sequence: TGTGCCAGCAGCTTTGGACAGGGAAGCACAGATACGCAGTATTTT. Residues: CASSFGQGSTDTQYF.

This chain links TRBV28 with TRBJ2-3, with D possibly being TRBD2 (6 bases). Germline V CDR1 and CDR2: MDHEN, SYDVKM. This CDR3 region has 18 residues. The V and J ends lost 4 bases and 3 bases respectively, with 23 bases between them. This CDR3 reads CASSSYRGLSSETDTQYF. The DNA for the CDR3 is TGTGCCAGCAGTTCCTATAGGGGACTCTCAAGTGAAACAGATACGCAGTATTTT.

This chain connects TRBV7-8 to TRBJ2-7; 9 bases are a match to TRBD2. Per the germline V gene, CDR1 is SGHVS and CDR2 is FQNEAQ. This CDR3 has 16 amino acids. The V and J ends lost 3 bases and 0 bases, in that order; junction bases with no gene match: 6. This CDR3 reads CASSLGASGTSYEQYF. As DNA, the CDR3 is TGTGCCAGCAGCTTGGGAGCTAGCGGGACCTCCTACGAGCAGTACTTC.

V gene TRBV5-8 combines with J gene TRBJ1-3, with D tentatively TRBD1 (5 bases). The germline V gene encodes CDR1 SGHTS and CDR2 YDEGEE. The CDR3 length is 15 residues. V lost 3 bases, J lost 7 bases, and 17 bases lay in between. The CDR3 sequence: CASSYPSGVFNTIYF. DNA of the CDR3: TGTGCCAGCAGCTACCCTTCGGGGGTCTTCAACACCATATATTTT.

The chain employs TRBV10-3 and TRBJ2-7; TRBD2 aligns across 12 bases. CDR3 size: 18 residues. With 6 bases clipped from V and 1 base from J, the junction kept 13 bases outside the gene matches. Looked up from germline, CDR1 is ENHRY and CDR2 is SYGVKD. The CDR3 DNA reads TGTGCCATCAGCCGCCTCGGCCTAGCGGGAGGGATTTCCTACGAGCAGTACTTC. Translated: CAISRLGLAGGISYEQYF.

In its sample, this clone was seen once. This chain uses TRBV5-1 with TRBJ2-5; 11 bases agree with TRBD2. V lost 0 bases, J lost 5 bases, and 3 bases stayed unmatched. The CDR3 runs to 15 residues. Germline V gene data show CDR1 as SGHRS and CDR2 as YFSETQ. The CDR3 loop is CASSLEASGRETQYF. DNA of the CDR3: TGCGCCAGCAGCTTGGAGGCTAGCGGGAGGGAGACCCAGTACTTC.

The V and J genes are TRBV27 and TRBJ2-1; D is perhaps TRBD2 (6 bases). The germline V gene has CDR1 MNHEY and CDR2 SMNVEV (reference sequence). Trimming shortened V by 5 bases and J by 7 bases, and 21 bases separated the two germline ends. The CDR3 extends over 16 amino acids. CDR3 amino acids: CASSGGKGFVLNEQFF. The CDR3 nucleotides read TGTGCCAGCAGTGGGGGGAAGGGGTTTGTTTTGAATGAGCAGTTCTTC.

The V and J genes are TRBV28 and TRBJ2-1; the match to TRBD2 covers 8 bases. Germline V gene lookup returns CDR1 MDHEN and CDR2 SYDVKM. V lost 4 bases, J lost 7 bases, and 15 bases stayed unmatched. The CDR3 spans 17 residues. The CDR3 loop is CASSSLTGTRGVNEQFF. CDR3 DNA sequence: TGTGCCAGCAGTTCCCTTACCGGGACTAGAGGTGTGAATGAGCAGTTCTTC.

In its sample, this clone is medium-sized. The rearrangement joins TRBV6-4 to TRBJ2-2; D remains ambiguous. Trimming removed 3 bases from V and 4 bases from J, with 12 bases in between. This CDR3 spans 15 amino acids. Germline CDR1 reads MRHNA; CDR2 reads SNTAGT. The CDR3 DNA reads TGTGCCAGCAGTGAAACTGGGATGGGCACCGGGGAGCTGTTTTTT. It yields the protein CASSETGMGTGELFF.

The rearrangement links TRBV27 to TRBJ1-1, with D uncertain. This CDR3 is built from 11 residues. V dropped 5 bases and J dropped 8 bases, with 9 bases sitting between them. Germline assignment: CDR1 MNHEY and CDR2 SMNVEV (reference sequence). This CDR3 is CASSRRLEAFF. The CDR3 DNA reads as TGTGCCAGCAGTAGAAGGTTGGAAGCTTTCTTT.

CDR3 DNA: TGTGCCAGCAGCCGGCCGGGAAGCTCCTACAATGAGCAGTTCTTC. Encoded protein: CASSRPGSSYNEQFF. This chain connects TRBV7-9 to TRBJ2-1; D is perhaps TRBD2 (5 bases). The germline gives CDR1 SEHNR, CDR2 FQNEAQ (reference sequence). The germline V and J ends were trimmed by 5 bases and 0 bases, with 11 bases remaining between them. The CDR3 extends over 15 amino acids.

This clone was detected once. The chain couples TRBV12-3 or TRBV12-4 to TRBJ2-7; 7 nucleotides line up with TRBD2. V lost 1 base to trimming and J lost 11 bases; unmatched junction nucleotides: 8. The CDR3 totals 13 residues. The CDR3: CASSLVSREGEYF. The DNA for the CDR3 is TGTGCCAGCAGTTTAGTTAGCAGGGAGGGTGAGTACTTC.

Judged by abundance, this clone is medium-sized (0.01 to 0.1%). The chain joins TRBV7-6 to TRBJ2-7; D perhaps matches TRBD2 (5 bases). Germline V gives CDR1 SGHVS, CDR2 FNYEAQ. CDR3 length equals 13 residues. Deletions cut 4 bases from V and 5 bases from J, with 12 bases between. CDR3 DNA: TGTGCCAGCAGCTCCCTAGCTCGTGACGAGCAGTACTTC. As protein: CASSSLARDEQYF.

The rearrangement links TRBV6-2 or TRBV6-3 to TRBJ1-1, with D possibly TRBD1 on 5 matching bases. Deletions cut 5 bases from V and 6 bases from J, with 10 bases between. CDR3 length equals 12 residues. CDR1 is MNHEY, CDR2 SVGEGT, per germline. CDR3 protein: CASSTVGAEAFF. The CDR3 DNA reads TGTGCCAGCAGTACGGTGGGGGCTGAAGCTTTCTTT.

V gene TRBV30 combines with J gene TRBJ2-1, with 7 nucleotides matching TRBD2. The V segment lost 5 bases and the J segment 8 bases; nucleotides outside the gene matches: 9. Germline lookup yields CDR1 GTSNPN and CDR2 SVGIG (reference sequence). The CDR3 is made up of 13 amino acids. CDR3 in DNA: TGTGCCTGGGCCTTAGGGAGGGCCGATGAGCAGTTCTTC. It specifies CAWALGRADEQFF.

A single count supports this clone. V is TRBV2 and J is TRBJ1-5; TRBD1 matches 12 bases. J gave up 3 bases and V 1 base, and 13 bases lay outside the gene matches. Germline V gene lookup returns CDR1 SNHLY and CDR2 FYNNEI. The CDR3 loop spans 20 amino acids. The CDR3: CASSEVRGTGGERDNQPQHF. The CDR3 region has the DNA TGTGCCAGCAGTGAAGTTCGGGGGACAGGGGGCGAAAGGGACAATCAGCCCCAGCATTTT.

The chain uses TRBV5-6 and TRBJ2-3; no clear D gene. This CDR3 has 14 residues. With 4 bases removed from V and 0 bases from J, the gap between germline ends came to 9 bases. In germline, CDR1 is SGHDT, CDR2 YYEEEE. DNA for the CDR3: TGTGCCAGCAGCCCGAAACCGAGCACAGATACGCAGTATTTT. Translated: CASSPKPSTDTQYF.

CDR3 DNA: TGTGCCAGCAGCTCTTTGGGACAGACTAATGAAAAACTGTTTTTT. Translating gives CASSSLGQTNEKLFF. The V gene is TRBV5-6, the J gene TRBJ1-4, with 7 bases matching TRBD1. The CDR3 spans 15 residues. The J segment lost 2 bases and the V segment lost 3 bases, leaving 4 bases of the junction unmatched. CDR1 and CDR2 (germline): SGHDT, YYEEEE.